Here is one T cell receptor (beta chain) with its context. The target antigen is unknown. PCR primers comprised 60 Vbeta and 13 Jbeta primers. The protocol was immunoSEQ multiplex PCR, while the TCRdb copy is restricted to in-frame clones and leaves out a portion. This repertoire includes about 74,000 clones. These data are taken from a study of cytomegalovirus exposure and HLA in healthy donors. Study in general: T cells numbering about 180 million yielded 95 million to 140 million unique TCR beta sequences in an earlier analysis. Notes on the study in general: Presence/absence analyses rested on an assumption that sequencing depth was roughly uniform across donors.

CDR3 length: 16 residues. V was clipped by 6 bases and J by 4 bases, with 22 bases between them. Germline CDR1 is MNHNY and CDR2 is SVGAGI (reference sequence). The clonotype originates from a female donor in good health and CMV-seropositive. The chain couples TRBV6-6 to TRBJ2-7; TRBD2 is a possible D gene (7 bases). Sequences were obtained from PBMCs. As DNA, the CDR3 is TGTGCCAGCAGCGCCGGGGGGCCGCGGAGGGCGTACGAGCAGTACTTC. Its translation is CASSAGGPRRAYEQYF.